Below, 27 T cell receptor beta chains from the same sample are listed, as sequenced in a study of blood T cells in healthy people across ages. Through a sample-barcoded 5' primer and a J-beta primer mix, a second PCR was run for roughly 7 to 12 cycles. TCRdb re-called the 5' RACE reads through MiXCR, storing one row per CDR3 protein. The sample gives about 800,000 distinct CDR3 sequences, about 47% of which show up once; 15% to 20% is in the top ten. The specimen was blood. Every receptor here comes from a man older than 75 in good health.

In its sample, this clonotype was seen a few times. The chain recombines TRBV9 with TRBJ2-1, with TRBD2 matching over 7 bases. The CDR3 loop spans 15 amino acids. CDR1 is SGDLS and CDR2 is YYNGEE in the germline V gene. V gave up 4 bases and J gave up 8 bases; unmatched junction bases: 12. CDR3 amino acids: CASSLLRFREDEQFF. The CDR3 nucleotides read TGTGCCAGCAGCCTCTTAAGGTTCCGGGAGGATGAGCAGTTCTTC.

The rearrangement joins TRBV10-3 to TRBJ2-1; D remains unclear. Trimming pared 3 bases from V and 10 bases from J, leaving 10 bases between. The germline CDR1 and CDR2 sequences are ENHRY and SYGVKD. CDR3 size: 12 residues. Here the CDR3 DNA reads TGTGCCATCAGTGAAACCCCTTACGAGCAGTTCTTC. This gives the protein CAISETPYEQFF.

The chain has TRBV3-1 and TRBJ2-7; D may be TRBD2 (5 bases). CDR1 is LGHDT and CDR2 is YNNKEL in the germline V gene (reference sequence). The ends were cut back, 0 bases at V and 7 bases at J, with 13 bases in the middle. The CDR3 is 14 residues long. The CDR3 sequence: CASSQDGGWREQYF. DNA of the CDR3: TGTGCCAGCAGCCAAGATGGTGGGTGGAGGGAGCAGTACTTC.

This clonotype has a handful of counts. V is TRBV7-2 and J is TRBJ2-5, with a weak D call TRBD1 (5 bases). Germline-derived CDR1 and CDR2 are SGHTA and FQGNSA. This CDR3 is built from 15 residues. V gave up 2 bases and J gave up 3 bases, with 13 bases separating them. DNA for the CDR3: TGTGCCAGCAGCTTAACAGGACCGATGAAAGAGACCCAGTACTTC. It is translated as CASSLTGPMKETQYF.

The chain has TRBV15 and TRBJ2-7, with 10 bases aligning to TRBD1. The assigned J gene may be wrong: the sequence end matches TRBJ2-5 better. The CDR3 is 15 amino acids. Per the germline V gene, CDR1 is LNHNV and CDR2 is YYDKDF (reference sequence). The CDR3 reads CATSSSGTGEKTQYF. In DNA form, the CDR3 reads TGTGCCACCAGCAGTTCCGGGACAGGGGAGAAGACCCAGTACTTC.

V is TRBV5-1 and J is TRBJ1-1; no definite D call. Germline V gene data show CDR1 as SGHRS and CDR2 as YFSETQ. Trimming cost V 5 bases and J 1 base, with 9 bases left between them. The CDR3 loop spans 13 amino acids. CDR3 DNA sequence: TGCGCCAGCAGGGTCCGGGCGAACACTGAAGCTTTCTTT. This gives the protein CASRVRANTEAFF.

This clonotype was seen more than once but under ten times. The chain joins TRBV12-3 or TRBV12-4 to TRBJ1-1; D uncertain. Trimming removed 0 bases from V and 0 bases from J, with 8 bases in between. The CDR3 sequence is 15 residues long. The CDR3, as DNA: TGTGCCAGCAGTTTAGCCGACGGGTTGAACACTGAAGCTTTCTTT. Its protein product is CASSLADGLNTEAFF.

This clonotype has only one observation. This rearrangement joins TRBV3-1 to TRBJ2-7; unclear D gene. In germline, CDR1 is LGHDT, CDR2 YNNKEL (reference sequence). Between the trimmed V and J ends, which lost 4 bases and 4 bases, there was a span of 8 bases. The CDR3 covers 12 residues. CDR3: CASSRNIYEQYF. The CDR3 DNA is TGTGCCAGCAGCCGAAACATTTACGAGCAGTACTTC.

This clonotype was seen a handful of times. The rearrangement links TRBV15 to TRBJ2-1; D unresolved. The CDR3 length is 16 residues. The V end was cut by 0 bases, the J end by 2 bases, with 11 bases between. CDR1 and CDR2 from the germline V gene are LNHNV and YYDKDF (reference sequence). The CDR3: CATSREGSLPYNEQFF. CDR3 DNA: TGTGCCACCAGCAGAGAGGGCAGCCTACCCTACAATGAGCAGTTCTTC.

The J gene is TRBJ1-1, the V gene TRBV6-5; no firm D call. The V and J ends lost 7 bases and 7 bases respectively, with 16 bases between them. The CDR3 has 13 amino acids. Germline loops: CDR1 MNHEY, CDR2 SVGAGI. DNA for the CDR3: TGTGCCAGCACCTTTCTGGGCGGGATTGAAGCTTTCTTT. It is translated as CASTFLGGIEAFF.

This clonotype appeared once. In DNA, the CDR3 is TGTGCCAGCAGCCAAATAGCGTCTACGGGGCAGTACTTC. Residues: CASSQIASTGQYF. J is TRBJ2-7 and V is TRBV3-1; tentatively, D is TRBD2 (5 bases). This CDR3 comprises 13 residues. V was pared by 2 bases and J by 9 bases, with 14 bases between. The V gene's germline CDR1 is LGHDT and CDR2 YNNKEL (reference sequence).

This clonotype was recorded at least ten times. The chain uses TRBV6-2 or TRBV6-3 and TRBJ2-5; unclear D gene. Trimming took 5 bases from V and 2 from J, leaving 15 bases between them. This CDR3 is 15 amino acids long. Germline-derived CDR1 and CDR2 are MNHEY and SVGEGT. CDR3 amino acids: CASSTPYTVQETQYF. In nucleotides, the CDR3 is TGTGCCAGCAGTACACCGTATACGGTTCAAGAGACCCAGTACTTC.

J is TRBJ2-4 and V is TRBV5-1; the D gene is possibly TRBD2 (5 bases). The length of the CDR3 is 14 residues. V was trimmed by 2 bases and J by 8 bases, leaving 14 bases between them. Germline V CDR1 and CDR2: SGHRS, YFSETQ. The DNA for the CDR3 is TGCGCCAGCAGCTTAGGAGGTTCGGAGGACATTCAGTACTTC. Translated: CASSLGGSEDIQYF.

J is TRBJ2-7 and V is TRBV12-3 or TRBV12-4, with TRBD1 identical over 12 bases. The last part of the DNA fits TRBJ2-5 better; the J call may be wrong. The CDR3 is made up of 16 amino acids. The CDR3 reads CASSPSGTGGRETQYF. In nucleotides, the CDR3 is TGTGCCAGCAGTCCTTCCGGGACAGGGGGCCGGGAGACCCAGTACTTC.

This clonotype was seen just once. The chain combines TRBV6-1 with TRBJ2-7; a possible D gene is TRBD2 (6 bases). This CDR3 region has 15 residues. Per the germline V gene, CDR1 is MNHNS and CDR2 is SASEGT. V lost 8 bases, J lost 7 bases, and 24 bases lay in between. The CDR3: CASGGWQKRDNEQYF. The CDR3 nucleotides read TGTGCCAGCGGAGGGTGGCAGAAGAGAGATAATGAGCAGTACTTC.

This clonotype was detected only a few times. The chain carries TRBV20-1 and TRBJ2-7; D is perhaps TRBD1 (6 bases). The germline V gene has CDR1 DFQATT and CDR2 SNEGSKA (reference sequence). The CDR3 is 12 residues long. The DNA of the CDR3 is TGCGGCGCAGGGGCGATCTCCTACGAGCAGTACTTC. Residues: CGAGAISYEQYF.

There are a few counts of this clonotype. The chain uses TRBV2 and TRBJ2-6, with 12 bases identical to TRBD2. Looked up from germline, CDR1 is SNHLY and CDR2 is FYNNEI. Unmatched junction bases numbered 9, after V lost 5 bases and J lost 4 bases. CDR3 length: 18 residues. The CDR3 sequence is CASSPTSGRSAGANVLTF. The CDR3 DNA is TGTGCCAGCAGTCCGACTAGCGGGAGATCGGCGGGGGCCAACGTCCTGACTTTC.

The J gene is TRBJ2-1, the V gene TRBV14, with 8 bases aligning to TRBD2. V dropped 3 bases and J dropped 8; count of bases not matched to a gene: 15. The germline V gene has CDR1 SGHDN and CDR2 FVKESK. The CDR3 totals 17 residues. In nucleotides, the CDR3 is TGTGCCAGCAGCCACCCCTCTGAGCGGGAGTTAACCGATGAGCAGTTCTTC. This codes for CASSHPSERELTDEQFF.

The V gene is TRBV7-3, the J gene TRBJ2-7, with no clear D. The CDR3 is made up of 13 amino acids. Germline CDR1 is SGHTA and CDR2 is FQGTGA. V was cut by 5 bases and J by 3 bases, with 11 bases left in between. CDR3 in DNA: TGTGCCAGCAGCCCCTACCTTGGCTACGAGCAGTACTTC. This sequence encodes CASSPYLGYEQYF.

V usage is TRBV6-2 or TRBV6-3 and J usage is TRBJ2-1; 7 bases map to TRBD2. The germline gives CDR1 MNHEY, CDR2 SVGEGT. V was pared by 6 bases and J by 10 bases, with 18 bases of the junction left unmatched. The CDR3 sequence is 16 residues long. For the CDR3, the DNA is TGTGCCAGCAGAGTACGAGCGGGAAACATACTCGACGAGCAGTTCTTC. It codes for CASRVRAGNILDEQFF.

In regard to this clonotype: This clone may be a read error of a much larger clone one base away. The rearrangement joins TRBV9 to TRBJ2-7, with D perhaps TRBD2 (5 bases). This CDR3 contains 15 residues. The germline V and J ends were trimmed by 1 base and 7 bases, with 18 bases remaining between them. Germline V gives CDR1 SGDLS, CDR2 YYNGEE. The CDR3 is CASSVNSGGWNEQYF. The CDR3, as DNA: TGTGCCAGCAGCGTAAACAGCGGAGGCTGGAATGAGCAGTACTTC. Drawing the rest from reference TRBV9 and TRBJ2-7, the complete variable domain is DSGVTQTPKHLITATGQRVTLRCSPRSGDLSVYWYQQSLDQGLQFLIQYYNGEERAKGNILERFSAQQFPDLHSELNLSSLELGDSALYFCASSVNSGGWNEQYFGPGTRLTVT.

Many counts were recorded for this clonotype. The chain couples TRBV12-3 or TRBV12-4 to TRBJ2-5, with D hard to call. The CDR3 sequence is 11 residues long. Deletions cut 5 bases from V and 5 bases from J, with 6 bases between. CDR3 protein: CASSGSETQYF. The CDR3 bases are TGTGCCAGCAGTGGTAGCGAGACCCAGTACTTC.

This clonotype was seen more than once but under ten times. The chain carries TRBV29-1 and TRBJ2-7; D might be TRBD2 (5 bases). V shed 4 bases and J shed 7 bases, with 17 bases lying between them. Germline lookup yields CDR1 SQVTM and CDR2 ANQGSEA. CDR3 length: 13 residues. In DNA, the CDR3 is TGCAGCGTTGGGGCTAGCAGATACAATGAGCAGTACTTC. It encodes CSVGASRYNEQYF.

This CDR3 is CAWSGRAGETQYF. CDR3 nucleotides: TGTGCCTGGAGCGGGAGGGCCGGAGAGACCCAGTACTTC. The chain has TRBV30 and TRBJ2-5, with 8 bases identical to TRBD2. Germline loops: CDR1 GTSNPN, CDR2 SVGIG (reference sequence). The CDR3 has 13 amino acids. J was trimmed by 4 bases and V by 3 bases; bases with no gene match: 4. Full variable domain (outside the CDR3, taken from reference TRBV30 and TRBJ2-5): SQTIHQWPATLVQPVGSPLSLECTVEGTSNPNLYWYRQAAGRGLQLLFYSVGIGQISSEVPQNLSASRPQDRQFILSSKKLLLSDSGFYLCAWSGRAGETQYFGPGTRLLVL.

About this clonotype: One end of the junction is discordant with germline, which a read error may explain. The chain links TRBV7-2 to TRBJ2-1; 9 bases are a match to TRBD2. Germline CDR1 and CDR2: SGHTA and FQGNSA. CDR3 length: 14 residues. CDR3: CASSVIAGVNGQFF. CDR3 bases: TGTGCCAGCAGCGTAATAGCGGGAGTCAATGGGCAGTTCTTC.

The rearrangement joins TRBV14 to TRBJ2-7; 9 positions match TRBD2. Per the germline V gene, CDR1 is SGHDN and CDR2 is FVKESK. This CDR3 has 19 amino acids. V lost 4 bases, J lost 7 bases, and 23 bases stayed unmatched. The CDR3 region is CASSPLWGGRAGSIGEQYF. In DNA, the CDR3 is TGTGCCAGCAGCCCATTATGGGGCGGGAGGGCCGGTTCTATCGGGGAGCAGTACTTC.

This clonotype has a count of ten or more. V is TRBV27 and J is TRBJ1-1; a possible D gene is TRBD1 (6 bases). With 8 bases removed from V and 2 bases from J, the gap between germline ends came to 18 bases. CDR3 length equals 15 residues. Germline V gene data show CDR1 as MNHEY and CDR2 as SMNVEV (reference sequence). CDR3 nucleotide sequence: TGTGCCAGCGTAAAAGGGGGGATAGGAAACACTGAAGCTTTCTTT. Amino acid sequence: CASVKGGIGNTEAFF.